A selection of T cell receptor beta chains follows, all from one sample in a study of siplizumab effects on memory and regulatory T cells. TCRdb's copy holds only in-frame clones and misses some; the assay was immunoSEQ multiplex PCR. The data hold under 150,000 clones, with about 94% observed a single time. Specimen: non-Treg CD4+ T cells sorted from blood. The source is a human donor in good health. Each CDR3 is given with its conserved first and last residue.

>TRBV9|15|TRBJ1-4
CASSGATGRSEKLFF
>TRBV2|14|TRBJ2-7
CASREDTGFYEQYF
>TRBV2|13|TRBJ1-1
CASSAQQNTEAFF
>TRBV28|14|TRBJ1-1
CASSLTVMNTEAFF
>TRBV4-1|17|TRBJ2-4
CASSHPGVQGHKNIQYF
>TRBV6-6|16|TRBJ1-4
CASSHRRGSTNEKLFF
>TRBV7-2|13|TRBJ2-3
CASRHSWTDTQYF
>TRBV6-6|15|TRBJ1-1
CASNTQQGALTEAFF
>TRBV25-1|14|TRBJ2-7
CASSKQGAGYEQYF
>TRBV7-2|17|TRBJ1-3
CASSLRRKTNSGNTIYF
>TRBV6-6|14|TRBJ1-2
CASTRQDSHYGYTF
>TRBV7-2|14|TRBJ2-5
CASSKTARLETQYF
>TRBV5-5|16|TRBJ2-6
CASSSHISSGANVLTF
>TRBV7-2|14|TRBJ2-1
CASSLVDLYNEQFF
>TRBV2|10|TRBJ2-1
CASTALEQFF
>TRBV14|14|TRBJ1-2
CASSHAGTNYGYTF
>TRBV6-5|14|TRBJ1-2
CASSKTGQGRGYTF
>TRBV29-1|12|TRBJ2-5
CSGRQGGETQYF
>TRBV5-8|14|TRBJ1-6
CASSSAPRNSPLHF
>TRBV7-9|16|TRBJ2-3
CASSLFLTGGEDTQYF
>TRBV5-1|16|TRBJ2-1
CASSLEGQHSYNEQFF
>TRBV9|13|TRBJ2-7
CASSVVGGGEQYF
>TRBV7-9|14|TRBJ2-1
CASSPWTDYNEQFF
>TRBV11-3|13|TRBJ2-7
CASSFGGRDEQYF
>TRBV7-8|12|TRBJ2-7
CASSLANGEQYF
>TRBV9|15|TRBJ2-1
CASSVGVHFGDEQFF
>TRBV15|14|TRBJ1-1
CATSREREDTEAFF
>TRBV11-3|11|TRBJ2-3
CASSLKDTQYF
>TRBV5-1|14|TRBJ2-5
CASSFQGGLETQYF
>TRBV2|13|TRBJ2-2
CASSDRWTGELFF
>TRBV18|14|TRBJ1-5
CASSPRGGNQPQHF
>TRBV7-2|16|TRBJ2-3
CASSRLALAGADTQYF
>TRBV19|18|TRBJ2-3
CASSTLAGVGVGTDTQYF
>TRBV11-2|12|TRBJ2-5
CASSETKETQYF
>TRBV19|16|TRBJ2-5
CASSTPGLAGVETQYF
>TRBV27|11|TRBJ1-4
CASRSNEKLFF
>TRBV7-6|15|TRBJ2-5
CASSRGQGWGETQYF
>TRBV19|13|TRBJ1-5
CASEHRSNQPQHF
>TRBV2|12|TRBJ1-4
CASSGTIEKLFF
>TRBV2|13|TRBJ2-1
CASSLIGNNEQFF
>TRBV2|14|TRBJ1-5
CASNFRGPNQPQHF
>TRBV14|15|TRBJ2-5
CASSQDFHREETQYF